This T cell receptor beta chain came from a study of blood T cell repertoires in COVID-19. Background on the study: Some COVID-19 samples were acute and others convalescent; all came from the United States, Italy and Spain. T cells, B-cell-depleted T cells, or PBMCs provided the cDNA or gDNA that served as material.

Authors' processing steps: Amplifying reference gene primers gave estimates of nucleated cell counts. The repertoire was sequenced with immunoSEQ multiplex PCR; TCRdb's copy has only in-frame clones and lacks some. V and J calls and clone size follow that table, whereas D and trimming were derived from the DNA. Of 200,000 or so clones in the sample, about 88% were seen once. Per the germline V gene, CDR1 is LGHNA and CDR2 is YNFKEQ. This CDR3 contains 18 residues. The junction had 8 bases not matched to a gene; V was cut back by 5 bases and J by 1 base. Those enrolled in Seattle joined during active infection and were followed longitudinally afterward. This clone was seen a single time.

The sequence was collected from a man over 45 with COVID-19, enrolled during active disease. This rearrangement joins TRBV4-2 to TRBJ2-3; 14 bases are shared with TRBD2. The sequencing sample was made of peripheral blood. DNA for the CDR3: TGTGCCAGCAGCTACGGGACTAGCGGGAGTGGCGGCACAGATACGCAGTATTTT. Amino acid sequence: CASSYGTSGSGGTDTQYF.